This T cell receptor beta chain was identified during a study of T-cell reconstitution after alpha-beta-depleted transplantation in children. This CDR3 has 15 residues. Losses at the gene ends were 4 bases for V and 4 bases for J; bases not matched to a gene: 5. Per germline, CDR1 MNHEY and CDR2 SVGEGT. Preparation of the TCRbeta library involved a method that used unique molecular identifiers. TCRdb ran MiXCR on the PCR reads and lists one entry per CDR3 protein. This table has around 680,000 distinct CDR3 sequences, approximately 15% appearing once. J is TRBJ2-1 and V is TRBV6-2 or TRBV6-3; 9 nucleotides match TRBD2. This clonotype originated in a human donor who donated a stem cell graft to a child with acute myeloid leukemia. Material: PBMCs from the stem cell graft donor, obtained from the stem cell graft. CDR3 in DNA: TGTGCCAGCAGTTTCCCTAGCGGGGCATACAATGAGCAGTTCTTC. This encodes CASSFPSGAYNEQFF.